Each of the 13 T cell receptor beta chains below was sequenced from the same sample in a study of shared clonotypes between healthy human individuals. Produced via immunoSEQ multiplex PCR; TCRdb's table is partial and in-frame only. The sample lists about 990,000 clones; 78% were seen once. What was sequenced was memory CD4+ T cells from PBMCs. The subset was: CD45RA-negative fraction. The receptors here all came from a man aged 18-30 years in good health. Some clones in this sample may be carry-over from other donors' samples.

The chain employs TRBV18 and TRBJ1-3; 7 bases are a match to TRBD1. The CDR3 is made up of 16 amino acids. The ends lost 5 bases at V and 0 bases at J; junction bases unmatched: 7. From germline, CDR1 is KGHSH and CDR2 LQKENI. The CDR3: CASSGGQAVSGNTIYF. CDR3 nucleotides: TGTGCCAGCTCAGGAGGACAGGCAGTCTCTGGAAACACCATATATTTT.

The gene calls are TRBV28 and TRBJ2-4; maybe TRBD1 (6 bases). This CDR3 is 13 amino acids long. The V gene's germline CDR1 is MDHEN and CDR2 SYDVKM. Trimming removed 5 bases at V and 6 bases at J, with 11 bases between. This CDR3 reads CASSLRRGNIQYF. In DNA form, the CDR3 reads TGTGCCAGCAGTCTTCGCAGGGGAAACATTCAGTACTTC. The full variable domain, in which reference TRBV28 and TRBJ2-4 provide the parts outside the CDR3, is DVKVTQSSRYLVKRTGEKVFLECVQDMDHENMFWYRQDPGLGLRLIYFSYDVKMKEKGDIPEGYSVSREKKERFSLILESASTNQTSMYLCASSLRRGNIQYFGAGTRLSVL.

The genes are TRBV18 and TRBJ2-2; TRBD2 matches at 8 bases. The V and J ends lost 2 bases and 8 bases, in that order; junction bases with no gene match: 10. The CDR3 contains 16 residues. CDR1 and CDR2 from the germline V gene are KGHSH and LQKENI. The CDR3 loop is CASSPSLAGITGELFF. DNA for the CDR3: TGTGCCAGCTCACCATCGCTAGCGGGCATTACGGGGGAGCTGTTTTTT.

The chain's CDR3 is CASSSPGTGGGGYTF. CDR3 nucleotides: TGCGCCAGCAGCTCTCCCGGGACTGGAGGTGGTGGCTACACCTTC. The rearrangement joins TRBV5-1 to TRBJ1-2; D perhaps matches TRBD1 (5 bases). V lost 3 bases, J lost 7 bases, and 19 bases lay in between. From germline, CDR1 is SGHRS and CDR2 YFSETQ. This CDR3 is built from 15 residues.

V gene TRBV30 combines with J gene TRBJ2-5, with TRBD2 identical over 8 bases. The J call is uncertain, as TRBJ2-7 better fits the DNA end. The germline CDR1 and CDR2 sequences are GTSNPN and SVGIG (reference sequence). This CDR3 has 15 residues. CDR3 DNA: TGTGCCTGGAGCCACGGGGGGGCTTCCCTCTACGAGCAGTACTTC. Translated, it gives CAWSHGGASLYEQYF.

The chain recombines TRBV19 with TRBJ2-6; 9 nucleotides line up with TRBD1. In germline, CDR1 is LNHDA, CDR2 SQIVND (reference sequence). This CDR3 region has 15 residues. V dropped 10 bases and J dropped 3; count of bases not matched to a gene: 7. The DNA of the CDR3 is TGTGCCACCCGCACAGGGGGCGGTGGGGCCAACGTCCTGACTTTC. The encoded protein is CATRTGGGGANVLTF. The full variable domain, in which reference TRBV19 and TRBJ2-6 provide the parts outside the CDR3, is DGGITQSPKYLFRKEGQNVTLSCEQNLNHDAMYWYRQDPGQGLRLIYYSQIVNDFQKGDIAEGYSVSREKKESFPLTVTSAQKNPTAFYLCATRTGGGGANVLTFGAGSRLTVL.

The V call is TRBV6-5, the J call TRBJ1-4; perhaps TRBD1 as D (5 bases). The germline V and J ends were trimmed by 7 bases and 6 bases, with 15 bases remaining between them. Per the germline V gene, CDR1 is MNHEY and CDR2 is SVGAGI. This CDR3 comprises 14 residues. The CDR3 spells CASTRRGGYEKLFF. CDR3 DNA sequence: TGTGCCAGCACCCGGCGTGGGGGATATGAAAAACTGTTTTTT.

The rearrangement links TRBV6-6 to TRBJ1-5; 7 nucleotides agree with TRBD1. The germline V gene has CDR1 MNHNY and CDR2 SVGAGI (reference sequence). CDR3 length: 13 residues. The junction had 9 bases not matched to a gene; V was cut back by 9 bases and J by 7 bases. CDR3 in amino acids: CASEQGLEQPQHF. DNA for the CDR3: TGTGCCAGTGAACAGGGGCTCGAACAGCCCCAGCATTTT.

As to this clone: Other DNA sequences in the sample encode the same CDR3. The CDR3 DNA is TGTGCCAGCAGTCCCCCAGGAGCGGGGCGGGATACGCAGTATTTT. It is translated as CASSPPGAGRDTQYF. This chain joins TRBV28 and TRBJ2-3; 7 nucleotides agree with TRBD2. The germline gives CDR1 MDHEN, CDR2 SYDVKM. The CDR3 covers 15 residues. J gave up 6 bases and V 5 bases, and 11 bases lay outside the gene matches.

The chain joins TRBV7-3 to TRBJ2-5; D gene uncertain. The V end was cut by 4 bases, the J end by 0 bases, with 12 bases between. Looked up from germline, CDR1 is SGHTA and CDR2 is FQGTGA. The CDR3 length is 15 residues. The CDR3 here is CASSSRPDYQETQYF. The CDR3 DNA sequence: TGTGCCAGCAGCTCCAGGCCCGATTACCAAGAGACCCAGTACTTC. The whole variable domain, filled in from reference TRBV7-3 and TRBJ2-5, reads GAGVSQTPSNKVTEKGKYVELRCDPISGHTALYWYRQSLGQGPEFLIYFQGTGAADDSGLPNDRFFAVRPEGSVSTLKIQRTERGDSAVYLCASSSRPDYQETQYFGPGTRLLVL.

The chain is built from TRBV18 and TRBJ1-1; D may be TRBD1 (6 bases). Per the germline V gene, CDR1 is KGHSH and CDR2 is LQKENI. V was clipped by 6 bases and J by 5 bases, with 16 bases between them. CDR3 length: 14 amino acids. As DNA, the CDR3 is TGTGCCAGCTCCCGTGGTAGGGGGGAGACTGAAGCTTTCTTT. Translation gives CASSRGRGETEAFF.

Details on this clone: This likely traces to a read error, being one base from a far larger clone. Other DNA sequences within the sample encode an identical CDR3. The rearrangement joins TRBV10-3 to TRBJ2-5; 9 nucleotides match TRBD1. Germline-derived CDR1 and CDR2 are ENHRY and SYGVKD. After removal of 11 bases from V and 7 bases from J, the junction contained 11 bases not matched to a gene. CDR3 length: 13 amino acids. CDR3 region: CASGTGGGATQYF. The CDR3 DNA reads as TGTGCCTCCGGAACAGGGGGCGGGGCGACCCAGTACTTC.

The chain employs TRBV19 and TRBJ1-3; TRBD1 matches at 10 bases. The germline CDR1 and CDR2 sequences are LNHDA and SQIVND (reference sequence). With V trimmed by 10 bases and J by 4 bases, 7 bases remained unmatched. The CDR3 has 14 residues. The CDR3 sequence is CATATGGSGNTIYF. DNA for the CDR3: TGTGCCACTGCGACAGGGGGCTCAGGAAACACCATATATTTT.